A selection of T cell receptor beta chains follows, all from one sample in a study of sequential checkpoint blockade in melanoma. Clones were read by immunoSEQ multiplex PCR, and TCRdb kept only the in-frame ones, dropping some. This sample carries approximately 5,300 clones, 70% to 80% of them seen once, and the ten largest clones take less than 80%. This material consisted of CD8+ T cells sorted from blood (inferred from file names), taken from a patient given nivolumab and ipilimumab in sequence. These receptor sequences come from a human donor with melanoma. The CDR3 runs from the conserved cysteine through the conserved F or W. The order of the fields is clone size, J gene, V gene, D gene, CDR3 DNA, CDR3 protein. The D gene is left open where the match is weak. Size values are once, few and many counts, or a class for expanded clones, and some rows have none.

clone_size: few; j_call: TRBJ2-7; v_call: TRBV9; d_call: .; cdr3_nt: TGTGCCAGCAGCGTAGACCAGACCTACGAGCAGTACTTC; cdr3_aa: CASSVDQTYEQYF
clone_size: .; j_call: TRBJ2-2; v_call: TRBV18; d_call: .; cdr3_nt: TGTGCCAGCTCACCACCCACAGGGTGGGCCGGGGAGCTGTTTTTT; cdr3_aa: CASSPPTGWAGELFF
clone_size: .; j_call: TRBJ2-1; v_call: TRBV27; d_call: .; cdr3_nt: TGTGCCAGCAGTTCCGGGACTCGGTACAATGAGCAGTTCTTC; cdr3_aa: CASSSGTRYNEQFF
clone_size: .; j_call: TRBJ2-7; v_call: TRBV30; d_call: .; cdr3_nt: TGTGCCTTAAACCCCCCCACGGGTGAGCAGTACTTC; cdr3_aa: CALNPPTGEQYF
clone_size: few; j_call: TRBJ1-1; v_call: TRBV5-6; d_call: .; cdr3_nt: TGTGCCAGCAGCTTGTACAAGAACACTGAAGCTTTCTTT; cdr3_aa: CASSLYKNTEAFF
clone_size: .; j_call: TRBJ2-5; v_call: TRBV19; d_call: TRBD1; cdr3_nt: TGTGCCAGTAGTTGGGTAGGGGGCCGGTACCAAGAGACCCAGTACTTC; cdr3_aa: CASSWVGGRYQETQYF
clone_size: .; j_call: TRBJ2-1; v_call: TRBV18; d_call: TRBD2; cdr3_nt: TGTGCCAGCTCACCTCAGCGGGAGCTCTACAATGAGCAGTTCTTC; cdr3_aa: CASSPQRELYNEQFF
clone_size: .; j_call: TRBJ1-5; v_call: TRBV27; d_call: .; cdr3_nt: TGTGCCAGCAGTTCGCGAGCCAATCAGCCCCAGCATTTT; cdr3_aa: CASSSRANQPQHF
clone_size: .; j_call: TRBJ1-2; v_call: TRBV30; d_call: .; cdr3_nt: TGTGCCTGGACCACCGGGGATGGCTACACCTTC; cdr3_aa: CAWTTGDGYTF
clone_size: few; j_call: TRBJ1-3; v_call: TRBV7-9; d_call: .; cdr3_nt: TGTGCCAGCAGCCGATCACCGGAGGGAAACACCATATATTTT; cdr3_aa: CASSRSPEGNTIYF
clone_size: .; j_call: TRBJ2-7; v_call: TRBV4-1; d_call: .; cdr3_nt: TGCGCCAGCAGCTACGTACTTGGGGCTACCTACGAGCAGTACTTC; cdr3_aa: CASSYVLGATYEQYF
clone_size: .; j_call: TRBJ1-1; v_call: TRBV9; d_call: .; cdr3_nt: TGTGCCAGCAGCGTAGTGGGGCAGGGTCCCGAAAACACTGAAGCTTTCTTT; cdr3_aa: CASSVVGQGPENTEAFF
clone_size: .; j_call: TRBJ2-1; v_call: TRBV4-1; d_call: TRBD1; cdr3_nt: TGCGCCAGCAGCCAAGATTTGCAGGGGGCCTACAATGAGCAGTTCTTC; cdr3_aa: CASSQDLQGAYNEQFF
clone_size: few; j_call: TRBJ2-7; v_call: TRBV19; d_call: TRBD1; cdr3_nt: TGTGCCAGTAGTATAGGGGACAGCGAGCAGTACTTC; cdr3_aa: CASSIGDSEQYF
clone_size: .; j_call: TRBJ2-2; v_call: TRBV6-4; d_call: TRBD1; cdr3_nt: TGTGCCAGCAGTGTTACCGGGACAGGAACCGGGGAGCTGTTTTTT; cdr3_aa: CASSVTGTGTGELFF
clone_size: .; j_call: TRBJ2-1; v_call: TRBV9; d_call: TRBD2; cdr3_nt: TGTGCCAGCAGCGTAGCTACGACCCGGGGCGTGACTAGCAAGAACAATGAGCAGTTCTTC; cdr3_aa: CASSVATTRGVTSKNNEQFF
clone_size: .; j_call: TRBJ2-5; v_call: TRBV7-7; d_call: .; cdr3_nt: TGTGCCAGCAGCTTAGAGGTTGGGGCGGCGGGGGAGACCCAGTACTTC; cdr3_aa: CASSLEVGAAGETQYF
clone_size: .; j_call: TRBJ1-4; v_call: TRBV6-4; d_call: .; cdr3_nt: TGTGCCAGCAGTGACGGAGACAGTGAAAAACTGTTTTTT; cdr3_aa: CASSDGDSEKLFF
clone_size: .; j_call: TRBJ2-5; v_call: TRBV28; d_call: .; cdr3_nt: TGTGCCAGCAGGGCCTCAGGGGAAGAGACCCAGTACTTC; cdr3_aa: CASRASGEETQYF
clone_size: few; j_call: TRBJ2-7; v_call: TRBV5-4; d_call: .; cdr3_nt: TGTGCCAGCAGCTACCGGGGGGCCGAGCAGTACTTC; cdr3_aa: CASSYRGAEQYF
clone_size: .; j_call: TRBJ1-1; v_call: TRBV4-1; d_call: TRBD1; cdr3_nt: TGCGCCAGCAGCCTTTGGACAGGGAGCATGAACACTGAAGCTTTCTTT; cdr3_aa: CASSLWTGSMNTEAFF
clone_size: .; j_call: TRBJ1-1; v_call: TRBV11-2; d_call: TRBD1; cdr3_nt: TGTGCCAGCAGCGTCTACCGGGACAGGGGGCGTATAAGCTCTGAAGCTTTCTTT; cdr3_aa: CASSVYRDRGRISSEAFF
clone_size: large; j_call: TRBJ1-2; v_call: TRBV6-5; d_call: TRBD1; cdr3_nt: TGTGCCAGCAGTTCAGGGGGAGATGGCTACACCTTC; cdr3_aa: CASSSGGDGYTF
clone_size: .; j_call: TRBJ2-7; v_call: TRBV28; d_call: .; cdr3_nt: TGTGCCAGCAGTCTGTCGGCTACAGGAACTCTTTACGAGCAGTACTTC; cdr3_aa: CASSLSATGTLYEQYF
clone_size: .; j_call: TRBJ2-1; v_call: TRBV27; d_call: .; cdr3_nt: TGTGCCAGCAGTTTAACCACATACAATGAGCAGTTCTTC; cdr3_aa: CASSLTTYNEQFF
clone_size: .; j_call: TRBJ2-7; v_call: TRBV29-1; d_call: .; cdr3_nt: TGCAGCGTTGGTTTGCGGACTCGCGACGAGCAGTACTTC; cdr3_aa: CSVGLRTRDEQYF
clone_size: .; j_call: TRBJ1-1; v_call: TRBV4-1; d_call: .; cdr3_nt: TGCGCCAGCAGCTACAGGAACACTGAAGCTTTCTTT; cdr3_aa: CASSYRNTEAFF
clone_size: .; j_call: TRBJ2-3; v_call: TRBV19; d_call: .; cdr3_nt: TGTGCCAGTAGTTGGGGAGGGGGGCCGAGCACAGATACGCAGTATTTT; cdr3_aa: CASSWGGGPSTDTQYF
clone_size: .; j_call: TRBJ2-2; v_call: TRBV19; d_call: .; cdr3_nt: TGTGCCAGTAGTCCCACATGGCCCGGGGAGCTGTTTTTT; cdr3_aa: CASSPTWPGELFF
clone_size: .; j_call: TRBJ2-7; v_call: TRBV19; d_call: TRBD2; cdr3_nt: TGTGCCAGTACCCCGAGTGGGAGCGGGGCTAGGGAGCAGTACTTC; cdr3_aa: CASTPSGSGAREQYF
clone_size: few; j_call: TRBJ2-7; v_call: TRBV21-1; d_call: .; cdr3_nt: TGTGCCAGCAGCCTCCGGGACAGGGGGCGATCGTCCTACGAGCAGTACTTC; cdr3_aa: CASSLRDRGRSSYEQYF
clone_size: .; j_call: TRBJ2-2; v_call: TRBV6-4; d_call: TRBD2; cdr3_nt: TGTGCCAGCAGTGACTCCGCGGGGGCGAACACCGGGGAGCTGTTTTTT; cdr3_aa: CASSDSAGANTGELFF
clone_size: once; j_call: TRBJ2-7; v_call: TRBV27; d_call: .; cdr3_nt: TGTGCCAGCAGTCCCCGCGGGGGCCACGAGCAGTACTTC; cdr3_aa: CASSPRGGHEQYF